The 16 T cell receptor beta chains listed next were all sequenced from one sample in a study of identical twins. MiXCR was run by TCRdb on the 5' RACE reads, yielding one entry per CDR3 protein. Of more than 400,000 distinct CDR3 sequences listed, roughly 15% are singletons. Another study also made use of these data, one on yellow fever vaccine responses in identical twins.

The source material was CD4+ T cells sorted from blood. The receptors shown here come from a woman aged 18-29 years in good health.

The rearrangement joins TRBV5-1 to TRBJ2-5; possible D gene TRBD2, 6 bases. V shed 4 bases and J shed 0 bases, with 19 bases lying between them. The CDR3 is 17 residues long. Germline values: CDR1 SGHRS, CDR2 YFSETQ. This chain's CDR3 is CASSLGWPTGDQETQYF. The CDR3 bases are TGCGCCAGCAGCCTCGGATGGCCCACGGGGGACCAAGAGACCCAGTACTTC.

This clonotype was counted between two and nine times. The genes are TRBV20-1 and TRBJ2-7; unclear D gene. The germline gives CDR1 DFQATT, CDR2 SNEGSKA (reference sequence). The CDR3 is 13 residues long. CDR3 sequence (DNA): TGCAGTGCTACCGGTCAGCCCAGTACCATTTCTCACGTC. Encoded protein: CSATGQPSTISHV.

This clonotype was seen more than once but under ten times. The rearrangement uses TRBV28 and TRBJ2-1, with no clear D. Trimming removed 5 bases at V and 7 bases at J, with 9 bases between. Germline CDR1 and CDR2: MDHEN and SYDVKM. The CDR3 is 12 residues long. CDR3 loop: CASSRNLNEQFF. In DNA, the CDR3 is TGTGCCAGCAGTCGAAACTTAAATGAGCAGTTCTTC.

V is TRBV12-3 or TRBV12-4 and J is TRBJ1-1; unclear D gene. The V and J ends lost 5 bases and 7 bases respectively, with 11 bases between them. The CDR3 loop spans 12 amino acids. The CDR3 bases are TGTGCCAGCAGTCCTAGGCTGTTTGAAGCTTTCTTT. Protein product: CASSPRLFEAFF.

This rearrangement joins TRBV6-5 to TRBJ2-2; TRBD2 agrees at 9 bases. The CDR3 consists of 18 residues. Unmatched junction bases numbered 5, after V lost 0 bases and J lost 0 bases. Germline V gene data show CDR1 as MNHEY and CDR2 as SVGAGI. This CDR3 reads CASSYSRGLATNTGELFF. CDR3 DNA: TGTGCCAGCAGTTACTCGAGGGGACTAGCAACGAACACCGGGGAGCTGTTTTTT.

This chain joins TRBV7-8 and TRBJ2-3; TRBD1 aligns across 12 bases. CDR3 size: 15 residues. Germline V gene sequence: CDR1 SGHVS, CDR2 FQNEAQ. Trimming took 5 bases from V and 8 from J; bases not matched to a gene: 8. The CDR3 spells CASSPGTGGRGTQYF. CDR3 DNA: TGTGCCAGCAGCCCAGGGACAGGGGGCCGCGGTACGCAGTATTTT.

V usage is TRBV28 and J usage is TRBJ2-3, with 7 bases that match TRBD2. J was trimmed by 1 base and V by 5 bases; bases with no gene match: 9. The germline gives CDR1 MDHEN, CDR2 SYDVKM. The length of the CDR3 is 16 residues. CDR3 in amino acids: CASSQPRLAGTDTQYF. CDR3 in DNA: TGTGCCAGCAGTCAACCCCGGCTAGCGGGCACAGATACGCAGTATTTT.

The CDR3 region is CASHRTGDTGELFF. In DNA, the CDR3 is TGTGCCAGCCACAGGACAGGGGACACCGGGGAGCTGTTTTTT. The chain combines TRBV11-3 with TRBJ2-2, with 9 positions matching TRBD1. This CDR3 is 14 amino acids long. Germline V gene data show CDR1 as SGHNT and CDR2 as YENEEA. The V segment lost 8 bases and the J segment 3 bases; nucleotides outside the gene matches: 4.

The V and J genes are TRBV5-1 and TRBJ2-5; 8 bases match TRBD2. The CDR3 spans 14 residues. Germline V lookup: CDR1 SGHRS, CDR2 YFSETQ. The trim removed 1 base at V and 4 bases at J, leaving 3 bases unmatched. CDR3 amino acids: CASSLSGGAETQYF. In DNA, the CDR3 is TGCGCCAGCAGCTTGTCGGGGGGGGCAGAGACCCAGTACTTC.

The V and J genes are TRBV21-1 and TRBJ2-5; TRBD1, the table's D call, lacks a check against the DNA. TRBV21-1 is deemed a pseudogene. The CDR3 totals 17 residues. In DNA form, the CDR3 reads TGTGCCAGCAGCAAAAAAACTAAGGGACAGGGCCAAGAGACCCAGTACTTC. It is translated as CASSKKTKGQGQETQYF.

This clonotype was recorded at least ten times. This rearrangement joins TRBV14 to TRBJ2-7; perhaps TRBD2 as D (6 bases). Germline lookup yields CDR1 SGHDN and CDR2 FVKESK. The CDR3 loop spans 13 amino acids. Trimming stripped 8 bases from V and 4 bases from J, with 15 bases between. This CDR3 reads CASSTGGSYEQYF. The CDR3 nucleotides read TGTGCCAGCTCTACAGGAGGGAGTTACGAGCAGTACTTC. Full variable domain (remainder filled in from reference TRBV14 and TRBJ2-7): EAGVTQFPSHSVIEKGQTVTLRCDPISGHDNLYWYRRVMGKEIKFLLHFVKESKQDESGMPNNRFLAERTGGTYSTLKVQPAELEDSGVYFCASSTGGSYEQYFGPGTRLTVT.

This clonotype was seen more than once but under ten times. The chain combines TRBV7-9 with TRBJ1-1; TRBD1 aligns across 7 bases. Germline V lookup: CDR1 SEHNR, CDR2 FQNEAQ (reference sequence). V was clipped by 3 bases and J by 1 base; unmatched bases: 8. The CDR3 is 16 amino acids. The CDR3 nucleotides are TGTGCCAGCAGCTTTGGAGGGGGCTACACGAACACTGAAGCTTTCTTT. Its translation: CASSFGGGYTNTEAFF.

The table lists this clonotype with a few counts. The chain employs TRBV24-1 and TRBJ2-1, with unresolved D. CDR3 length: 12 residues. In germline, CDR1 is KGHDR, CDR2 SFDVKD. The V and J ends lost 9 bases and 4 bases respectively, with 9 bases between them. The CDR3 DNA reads TGTGCCACCGGGTCCTTTTACAATGAGCAGTTCTTC. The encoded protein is CATGSFYNEQFF.

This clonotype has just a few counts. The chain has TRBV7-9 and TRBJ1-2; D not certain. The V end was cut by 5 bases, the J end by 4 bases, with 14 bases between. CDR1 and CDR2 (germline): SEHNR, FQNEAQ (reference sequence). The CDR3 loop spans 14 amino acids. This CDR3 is CASSASGSTYGYTF. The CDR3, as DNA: TGTGCCAGCAGCGCTTCGGGCAGCACCTATGGCTACACCTTC. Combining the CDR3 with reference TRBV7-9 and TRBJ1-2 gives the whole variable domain DTGVSQNPRHKITKRGQNVTFRCDPISEHNRLYWYRQTLGQGPEFLTYFQNEAQLEKSRLLSDRFSAERPKGSFSTLEIQRTEQGDSAMYLCASSASGSTYGYTFGSGTRLTVV.

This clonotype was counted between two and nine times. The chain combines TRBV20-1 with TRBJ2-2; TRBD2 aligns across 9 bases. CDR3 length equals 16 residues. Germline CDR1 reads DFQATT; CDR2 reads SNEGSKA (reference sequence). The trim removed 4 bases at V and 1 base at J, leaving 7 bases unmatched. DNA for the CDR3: TGCAGTGCTATTGGGCTAGCGGGGTTGAACACCGGGGAGCTGTTTTTT. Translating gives CSAIGLAGLNTGELFF.

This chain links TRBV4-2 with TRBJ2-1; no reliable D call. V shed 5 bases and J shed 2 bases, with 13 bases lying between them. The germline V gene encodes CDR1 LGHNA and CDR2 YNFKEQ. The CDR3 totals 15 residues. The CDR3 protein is CASSDYLAAYNEQFF. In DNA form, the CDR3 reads TGTGCCAGCAGCGATTACCTGGCGGCCTACAATGAGCAGTTCTTC.